Shown below are 16 T cell receptor beta chains from a single sample sequenced in a study of human T cells and chemical hapten exposure. TCRdb used MiXCR to reprocess the RACE reads, holding one entry per CDR3 protein. Here the sample spans under 200,000 distinct CDR3 sequences, 25% to 30% being singletons. Regarding time point: pre-sensitization, week 0. The treatment denotes: therapeutic diphenylcyclopropenone sensitization with weekly scalp DPC. The sample here was whole blood, taken in connection with sensitization to the hapten diphenylcyclopropenone (DPC). These receptors all stem from a woman between 25 and 40 years old with alopecia areata. Some clones in this sample may be carry-over from other donors' samples.

This clonotype was found a few times. This CDR3 reads CASSLLDSSIGELFF. The DNA for the CDR3 is TGTGCCAGCAGTTTATTAGACAGCTCGATCGGGGAGCTGTTTTTT. This chain links TRBV28 with TRBJ2-2, with D tentatively TRBD1 (5 bases). From germline, CDR1 is MDHEN and CDR2 SYDVKM. This CDR3 comprises 15 residues. The germline V and J ends were trimmed by 1 base and 7 bases, with 13 bases remaining between them.

This clonotype was counted a few times. The chain links TRBV20-1 to TRBJ2-1; perhaps TRBD1 as D (6 bases). The CDR3 totals 14 residues. Per germline, CDR1 DFQATT and CDR2 SNEGSKA (reference sequence). Trimming shortened V by 5 bases and J by 1 base, and 12 bases separated the two germline ends. DNA for the CDR3: TGCAGTGCTTCCAGGGGTCTGTCCTACAATGAGCAGTTCTTC. Protein product: CSASRGLSYNEQFF.

This chain connects TRBV10-3 to TRBJ2-7, with TRBD1 identical over 11 bases. Germline CDR1 and CDR2: ENHRY and SYGVKD. CDR3 size: 13 residues. Trimming removed 5 bases from V and 6 bases from J; junction bases left unmatched: 3. Written as DNA, the CDR3 is TGTGCCATCAGTCGGGACAGGGGGGCCGAGCAGTACTTC. Translation gives CAISRDRGAEQYF.

This clonotype was recorded a few times. This chain links TRBV29-1 with TRBJ1-5; weak D call: TRBD1 (5 bases). V lost 4 bases and J lost 6, with 13 bases in between. The germline V gene encodes CDR1 SQVTM and CDR2 ANQGSEA. CDR3 size: 13 residues. The CDR3 protein is CSVGMGGGQPQHF. CDR3 in DNA: TGCAGCGTTGGCATGGGGGGAGGTCAGCCCCAGCATTTT.

This clonotype was counted a few times. The V and J genes are TRBV6-2 or TRBV6-3 and TRBJ2-7; 11 bases match TRBD1. Germline V gives CDR1 MNHEY, CDR2 SVGEGT. This CDR3 is 16 amino acids long. The trim removed 6 bases at V and 4 bases at J, leaving 11 bases unmatched. Here the CDR3 reads CASRSTTGTGGYEQYF. CDR3 DNA: TGTGCCAGCAGATCTACGACCGGGACAGGGGGGTACGAGCAGTACTTC.

The chain links TRBV11-2 to TRBJ2-6; no definite D call. Germline V gene data show CDR1 as SGHAT and CDR2 as FQNNGV. V lost 4 bases and J lost 4, with 11 bases in between. This CDR3 is 15 amino acids long. CDR3 sequence (DNA): TGTGCCAGCAGCTCCGTTCTGGGGGGGGCCAACGTCCTGACTTTC. This translates into CASSSVLGGANVLTF.

J is TRBJ2-4 and V is TRBV7-2, with 8 positions matching TRBD2. The germline gives CDR1 SGHTA, CDR2 FQGNSA. The junction had 6 bases not matched to a gene; V was cut back by 6 bases and J by 2 bases. The CDR3 loop spans 15 amino acids. CDR3 sequence: CASSTGGVSKNIQYF. CDR3 coding DNA: TGTGCCAGCAGTACCGGGGGGGTTTCCAAAAACATTCAGTACTTC.

In this sample, this clonotype turned up a few times. V is TRBV6-1 and J is TRBJ2-1; no clear D gene. V lost 8 bases and J lost 2, with 10 bases in between. Germline loops: CDR1 MNHNS, CDR2 SASEGT. The CDR3 loop spans 13 amino acids. The CDR3 reads CASGSEAYNEQFF. The CDR3 DNA sequence: TGTGCCAGCGGGTCGGAAGCCTACAATGAGCAGTTCTTC.

This clonotype has more than one count but fewer than ten. This chain links TRBV28 with TRBJ2-1; 10 bases line up with TRBD2. Germline CDR1 reads MDHEN; CDR2 reads SYDVKM. With V trimmed by 5 bases and J by 0 bases, 7 bases remained unmatched. CDR3 length equals 17 residues. The CDR3 nucleotides read TGTGCCAGCAGTCGTATTGCTAGCGGGAGCTCCTACAATGAGCAGTTCTTC. This gives the protein CASSRIASGSSYNEQFF. Based on the CDR3 plus reference TRBV28 and TRBJ2-1, the full variable domain is DVKVTQSSRYLVKRTGEKVFLECVQDMDHENMFWYRQDPGLGLRLIYFSYDVKMKEKGDIPEGYSVSREKKERFSLILESASTNQTSMYLCASSRIASGSSYNEQFFGPGTRLTVL.

This clonotype was seen only a few times. The V call is TRBV9, the J call TRBJ1-1; tentatively, D is TRBD1 (5 bases). V lost 4 bases and J 6 bases, leaving 13 bases between the germline ends. Germline-derived CDR1 and CDR2 are SGDLS and YYNGEE. The CDR3 contains 13 residues. In nucleotides, the CDR3 is TGTGCCAGCAGCCTAGGAGGGGCTGCTGAAGCTTTCTTT. Translating gives CASSLGGAAEAFF. Looking up the rest from reference TRBV9 and TRBJ1-1 gives the full variable domain: DSGVTQTPKHLITATGQRVTLRCSPRSGDLSVYWYQQSLDQGLQFLIQYYNGEERAKGNILERFSAQQFPDLHSELNLSSLELGDSALYFCASSLGGAAEAFFGQGTRLTVV.

The chain joins TRBV5-1 to TRBJ1-2, with TRBD1 identical over 8 bases. Losses at the gene ends were 0 bases for V and 8 bases for J; bases not matched to a gene: 6. CDR1 SGHRS and CDR2 YFSETQ come from the germline V gene. The CDR3 is 14 amino acids. CDR3 bases: TGCGCCAGCAGCTTGGAGGCAGGGGGCAAGGGCTACACCTTC. Residues: CASSLEAGGKGYTF.

Details on this clonotype: A junction end diverges from the germline sequence, so it may reflect a read error. The V call is TRBV20-1, the J call TRBJ2-2; 7 nucleotides align to TRBD2. Germline loops: CDR1 DFQATT, CDR2 SNEGSKA (reference sequence). The CDR3 totals 14 residues. The CDR3 loop is CSARGRGNAGELFF. In DNA form, the CDR3 reads TGCAGTGCTAGAGGGCGGGGGAACGCCGGGGAGCTGTTTTTT.

Worth noting for this clonotype: One junction end does not reproduce the germline sequence, and a read error may be involved. The chain combines TRBV5-1 with TRBJ2-2; D is possibly TRBD2 (6 bases). The CDR3 extends over 16 amino acids. Per germline, CDR1 SGHRS and CDR2 YFSETQ. The CDR3 here is CASSLGGGGNTGELFF. The DNA of the CDR3 is TGCGCCAGCAGTTTGGGAGGCGGAGGTAACACCGGGGAGCTGTTTTTT.

V usage is TRBV11-2 and J usage is TRBJ2-2; the D gene could be TRBD1 or TRBD2 (5 bases each). CDR1 is SGHAT, CDR2 FQNNGV, per germline. This CDR3 contains 15 residues. Trimming removed 1 base at V and 5 bases at J, with 11 bases between. The CDR3: CASSLGRGPTGELFF. The CDR3 DNA reads TGTGCCAGCAGCTTAGGCCGGGGCCCGACCGGGGAGCTGTTTTTT.

The sample holds a few counts of this clonotype. This chain joins TRBV29-1 and TRBJ1-5, with 9 bases aligning to TRBD1. Germline assignment: CDR1 SQVTM and CDR2 ANQGSEA. The ends lost 6 bases at V and 6 bases at J; junction bases unmatched: 6. The CDR3 length is 13 residues. The CDR3 is CSVRTGVGQPQHF. The CDR3 DNA sequence: TGCAGCGTCCGGACAGGGGTGGGTCAGCCCCAGCATTTT.

V gene TRBV20-1 combines with J gene TRBJ2-1; maybe TRBD1 (6 bases). The CDR3 is 14 residues long. With 5 bases removed from V and 0 bases from J, the gap between germline ends came to 11 bases. Germline CDR1 reads DFQATT; CDR2 reads SNEGSKA (reference sequence). The CDR3 coding sequence is TGCAGTGCTTCTACAGGGAGCTCCTACAATGAGCAGTTCTTC. This codes for CSASTGSSYNEQFF.